This T cell receptor beta chain was retrieved from a study of radiotherapy plus CTLA-4 blockade in lung cancer. Looking at the study overall: Among patients, 15% to 20% showed objective responses, and approximately 30% had disease control. Study-level results: According to reports, early shifts in blood T cell clones, alongside interferon-beta, forecast response most accurately. Clones of tumor-derived TCRs expanded in blood after radiotherapy plus ipilimumab.

Libraries were prepared by immunoSEQ multiplex PCR; TCRdb keeps only in-frame clonotypes and omits some of them. The sample includes about 95,000 clones, 82% of them seen just once. Germline assignment: CDR1 MGHRA and CDR2 YSYEKL. The CDR3 is made up of 16 amino acids. V lost 2 bases and J lost 2, with 15 bases in between. Comment on this clone: Its antigen is unidentified.

V is TRBV4-1 and J is TRBJ1-1; a possible D gene is TRBD1 (5 bases). This TCR was sampled from a human donor with non-small cell lung cancer who had a partial response to radiotherapy plus ipilimumab. This sample comprised peripheral blood, obtained from a patient treated with radiotherapy plus ipilimumab. The CDR3 region is CASSQRGGRENTEAFF. The CDR3 coding sequence is TGCGCCAGCAGCCAAAGGGGCGGCAGAGAAAACACTGAAGCTTTCTTT.